This record covers a single TCR beta chain. The data were produced by immunoSEQ multiplex PCR, yet TCRdb's version contains in-frame clones alone and is incomplete. Of nearly 200,000 clones listed, approximately 94% were seen once; the top ten hold approximately 1%. This record comes from a study of T cell responses to AZD1222 COVID-19 vaccine. Trimming stripped 6 bases from V and 6 bases from J, with 18 bases between. The CDR3 runs to 15 residues. Germline V gene sequence: CDR1 MNHEY, CDR2 SVGAGI. The clonotype was recovered from an adult who received the AZD1222 COVID-19 vaccine. The input for sequencing was peripheral blood, taken 28 days after the second AZD1222 dose. V gene TRBV6-5 combines with J gene TRBJ1-5, with D tentatively TRBD1 (6 bases). The CDR3 here is CASSPLSGASQPQHF. For the CDR3, the DNA is TGTGCCAGCAGCCCCCTTTCGGGGGCGAGTCAGCCCCAGCATTTT.